Listed below are T cell receptor beta chains from one sample, sequenced in a study of Graves' ophthalmopathy and Graves' hyperthyroidism. TCRdb used MiXCR to reprocess the multiplex PCR reads, holding one entry per CDR3 protein. The sample has 740,000 or so distinct CDR3 sequences, roughly two fifths seen once. Sequences were obtained from peripheral blood. The receptors were sampled from an adult man with Graves' ophthalmopathy. CDR3s leave out the opening cysteine and the closing phenylalanine or tryptophan. The order of the fields is CDR3 protein, J gene, clone size, CDR3 length, V gene. Size tells how often a clone was seen (once, few, many) or the class of an expanded clone, and some rows leave it out.

CDR3: ASSLGSPTEQF; J: TRBJ2-1; size: .; length: 11; V: TRBV11-2
CDR3: ASSQDRGYNQPQH; J: TRBJ1-5; size: .; length: 13; V: TRBV4-3
CDR3: ARTSGRETQY; J: TRBJ2-5; size: .; length: 10; V: TRBV10-3
CDR3: ASVSSGSGNTIY; J: TRBJ1-3; size: .; length: 12; V: TRBV10-2
CDR3: ASAQDYGYT; J: TRBJ1-2; size: .; length: 9; V: TRBV19
CDR3: AISAASGDQETQY; J: TRBJ2-5; size: many; length: 13; V: TRBV10-3
CDR3: SVDRDTYQETQY; J: TRBJ2-5; size: .; length: 12; V: TRBV29-1
CDR3: ASSYRVGYEQY; J: TRBJ2-7; size: few; length: 11; V: TRBV27
CDR3: ASSQLTGLSYEQY; J: TRBJ2-7; size: .; length: 13; V: TRBV7-2
CDR3: ASSLELAYGEQY; J: TRBJ2-7; size: .; length: 12; V: TRBV5-1
CDR3: ASSQDNNYGYT; J: TRBJ1-2; size: few; length: 11; V: TRBV12-3/TRBV12-4
CDR3: ASRAGTGVHNSPLH; J: TRBJ1-6; size: .; length: 14; V: TRBV12-3/TRBV12-4
CDR3: ASSFVGWSGYT; J: TRBJ1-2; size: .; length: 11; V: TRBV12-3/TRBV12-4
CDR3: SVNALGYRQANEQY; J: TRBJ2-7; size: .; length: 14; V: TRBV29-1
CDR3: ASSPMGTGVYEQY; J: TRBJ2-7; size: .; length: 13; V: TRBV5-4
CDR3: ASSLDTGYQPQH; J: TRBJ1-5; size: .; length: 12; V: TRBV11-2
CDR3: ASSFGQGLNTEAF; J: TRBJ1-1; size: many; length: 13; V: TRBV7-8
CDR3: ATSRGLTYEQY; J: TRBJ2-7; size: .; length: 11; V: TRBV15
CDR3: ASSKDYLEQY; J: TRBJ2-7; size: many; length: 10; V: TRBV7-9
CDR3: AWSVQVWYGYT; J: TRBJ1-2; size: once; length: 11; V: TRBV30
CDR3: ASSKDRGDSPLH; J: TRBJ1-6; size: many; length: 12; V: TRBV9
CDR3: ATSKYLSGTQETQY; J: TRBJ2-5; size: .; length: 14; V: TRBV15
CDR3: SAALRQGLSQPQH; J: TRBJ1-5; size: .; length: 13; V: TRBV20-1
CDR3: ASSEFPRDRGREQY; J: TRBJ2-7; size: .; length: 14; V: TRBV2
CDR3: SDRDRGTYEQY; J: TRBJ2-7; size: .; length: 11; V: TRBV29-1
CDR3: AISESEGAGNTIY; J: TRBJ1-3; size: .; length: 13; V: TRBV10-3
CDR3: AISTAGYYEQY; J: TRBJ2-7; size: many; length: 11; V: TRBV10-3
CDR3: ASSVGPVGNSPLH; J: TRBJ1-6; size: many; length: 13; V: TRBV9
CDR3: SVEVADNVLT; J: TRBJ2-6; size: .; length: 10; V: TRBV29-1
CDR3: ASSSGTNSYEQY; J: TRBJ2-7; size: many; length: 12; V: TRBV12-3/TRBV12-4
CDR3: SARATRATGELF; J: TRBJ2-2; size: .; length: 12; V: TRBV20-1
CDR3: ASSFSGVQPQH; J: TRBJ1-5; size: .; length: 11; V: TRBV12-3/TRBV12-4
CDR3: SARESTSDYEQY; J: TRBJ2-7; size: few; length: 12; V: TRBV20-1
CDR3: SVEVPGNNEKLF; J: TRBJ1-4; size: .; length: 12; V: TRBV29-1
CDR3: SAGLGGLTEAF; J: TRBJ1-1; size: .; length: 11; V: TRBV20-1
CDR3: ASSYLGQGEDTEAF; J: TRBJ1-1; size: few; length: 14; V: TRBV6-6
CDR3: ASSLIYGTERNEQY; J: TRBJ2-7; size: few; length: 14; V: TRBV7-3
CDR3: ATSSVDRGSGANVLT; J: TRBJ2-6; size: .; length: 15; V: TRBV15
CDR3: ASSQGGANVLY; J: TRBJ1-3; size: .; length: 11; V: TRBV14
CDR3: ASSFGRVTEAF; J: TRBJ1-1; size: many; length: 11; V: TRBV7-2
CDR3: ASSPPTSPGYEQY; J: TRBJ2-7; size: .; length: 13; V: TRBV27
CDR3: ASSVGTGGTGGYT; J: TRBJ1-2; size: .; length: 13; V: TRBV19
CDR3: ATSSLPTGAYGYT; J: TRBJ1-2; size: many; length: 13; V: TRBV15
CDR3: ASSPQAGGYT; J: TRBJ1-2; size: .; length: 10; V: TRBV25-1
CDR3: ASSSPGLAPYEQY; J: TRBJ2-7; size: .; length: 13; V: TRBV7-2
CDR3: ASTGTGSFHEQY; J: TRBJ2-7; size: .; length: 12; V: TRBV2
CDR3: ASSSQGYGYT; J: TRBJ1-2; size: many; length: 10; V: TRBV7-8
CDR3: SVGSFQETQY; J: TRBJ2-5; size: many; length: 10; V: TRBV29-1
CDR3: ASSLVGFTEAF; J: TRBJ1-1; size: few; length: 11; V: TRBV12-3/TRBV12-4
CDR3: ASSYMGGSGELF; J: TRBJ2-2; size: .; length: 12; V: TRBV6-5
CDR3: ASSPRLAGGFGEQY; J: TRBJ2-7; size: .; length: 14; V: TRBV24-1
CDR3: SASGGELEAF; J: TRBJ1-1; size: .; length: 10; V: TRBV20-1
CDR3: ASSFADRETQY; J: TRBJ2-5; size: many; length: 11; V: TRBV7-6